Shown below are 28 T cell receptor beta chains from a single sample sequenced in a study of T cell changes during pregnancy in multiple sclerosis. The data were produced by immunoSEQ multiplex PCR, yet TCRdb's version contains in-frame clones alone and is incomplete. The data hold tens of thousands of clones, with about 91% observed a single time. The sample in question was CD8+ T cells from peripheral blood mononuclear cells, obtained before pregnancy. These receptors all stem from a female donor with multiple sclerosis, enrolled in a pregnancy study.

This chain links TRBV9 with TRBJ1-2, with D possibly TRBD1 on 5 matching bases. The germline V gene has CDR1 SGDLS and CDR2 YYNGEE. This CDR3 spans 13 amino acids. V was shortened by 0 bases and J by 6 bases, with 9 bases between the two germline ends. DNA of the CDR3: TGTGCCAGCAGCGTAGTGTCAGGGCATGGCTACACCTTC. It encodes CASSVVSGHGYTF.

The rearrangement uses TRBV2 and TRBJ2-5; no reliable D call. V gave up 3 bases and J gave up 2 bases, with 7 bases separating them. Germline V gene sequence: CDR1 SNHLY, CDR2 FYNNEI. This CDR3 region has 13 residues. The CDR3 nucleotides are TGTGCCAGCAGTGAGGTCCTACAAGAGACCCAGTACTTC. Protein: CASSEVLQETQYF.

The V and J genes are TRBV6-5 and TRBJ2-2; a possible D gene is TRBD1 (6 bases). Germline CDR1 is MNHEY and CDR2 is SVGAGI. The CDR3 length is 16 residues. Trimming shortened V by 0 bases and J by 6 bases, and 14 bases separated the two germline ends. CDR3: CASSYSQGKDSGELFF. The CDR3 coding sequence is TGTGCCAGCAGTTACTCGCAGGGGAAGGACTCCGGGGAGCTGTTTTTT.

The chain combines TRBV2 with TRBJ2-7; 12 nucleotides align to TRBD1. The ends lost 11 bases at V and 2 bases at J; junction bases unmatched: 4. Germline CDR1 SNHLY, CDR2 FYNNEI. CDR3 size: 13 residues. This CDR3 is CAGRDRGPYEQYF. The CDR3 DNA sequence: TGTGCCGGTCGGGACAGGGGGCCCTACGAGCAGTACTTC. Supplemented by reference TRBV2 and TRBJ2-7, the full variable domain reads EPEVTQTPSHQVTQMGQEVILRCVPISNHLYFYWYRQILGQKVEFLVSFYNNEISEKSEIFDDQFSVERPDGSNFTLKIRSTKLEDSAMYFCAGRDRGPYEQYFGPGTRLTVT.

The CDR3 region has the DNA TGTGCCAGCAGCCCAGCAGGGAGGTACGAGCAGTACTTC. Translation gives CASSPAGRYEQYF. This chain uses TRBV7-9 with TRBJ2-7; D is perhaps TRBD2 (6 bases). The germline CDR1 and CDR2 sequences are SEHNR and FQNEAQ (reference sequence). The CDR3 loop spans 13 amino acids. Trimming cost V 5 bases and J 4 bases, with 12 bases left between them.

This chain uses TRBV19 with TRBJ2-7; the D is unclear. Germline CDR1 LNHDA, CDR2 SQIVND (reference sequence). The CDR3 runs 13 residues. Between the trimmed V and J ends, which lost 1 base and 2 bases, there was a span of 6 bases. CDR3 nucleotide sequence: TGTGCCAGTAGTATAGCCGGAGCCTACGAGCAGTACTTC. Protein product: CASSIAGAYEQYF.

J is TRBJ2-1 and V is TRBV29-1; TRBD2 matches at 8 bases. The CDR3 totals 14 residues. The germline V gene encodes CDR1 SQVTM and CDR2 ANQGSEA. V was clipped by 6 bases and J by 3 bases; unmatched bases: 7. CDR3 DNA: TGCAGCGTGTCACTAGCGGTGCACTACAATGAGCAGTTCTTC. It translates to CSVSLAVHYNEQFF.

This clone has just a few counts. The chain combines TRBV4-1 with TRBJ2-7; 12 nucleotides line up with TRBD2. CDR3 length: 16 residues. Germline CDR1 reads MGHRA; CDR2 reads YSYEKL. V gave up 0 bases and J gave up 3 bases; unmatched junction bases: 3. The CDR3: CASSQELAGGNYEQYF. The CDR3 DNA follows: TGCGCCAGCAGCCAAGAGCTAGCGGGGGGGAACTACGAGCAGTACTTC.

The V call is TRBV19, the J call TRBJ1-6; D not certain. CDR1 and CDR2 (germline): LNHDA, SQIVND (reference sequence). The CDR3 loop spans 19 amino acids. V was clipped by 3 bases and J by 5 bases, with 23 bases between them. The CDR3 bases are TGTGCCAGTAGTATCTATGGACCGATCGTCGAGGAGGATAATTCACCCCTCCACTTT. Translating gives CASSIYGPIVEEDNSPLHF. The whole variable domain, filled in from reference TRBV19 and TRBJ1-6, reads DGGITQSPKYLFRKEGQNVTLSCEQNLNHDAMYWYRQDPGQGLRLIYYSQIVNDFQKGDIAEGYSVSREKKESFPLTVTSAQKNPTAFYLCASSIYGPIVEEDNSPLHFGNGTRLTVT.

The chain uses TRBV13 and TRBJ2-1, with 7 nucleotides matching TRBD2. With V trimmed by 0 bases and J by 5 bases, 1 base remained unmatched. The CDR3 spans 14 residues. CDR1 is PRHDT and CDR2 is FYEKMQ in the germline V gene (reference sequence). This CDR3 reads CASSLGLADNEQFF. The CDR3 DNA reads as TGTGCCAGCAGCTTAGGGCTAGCGGACAATGAGCAGTTCTTC.

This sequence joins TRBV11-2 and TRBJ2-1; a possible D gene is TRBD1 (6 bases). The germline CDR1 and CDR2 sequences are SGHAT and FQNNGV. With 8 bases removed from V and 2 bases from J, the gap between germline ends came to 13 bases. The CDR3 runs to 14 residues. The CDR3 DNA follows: TGTGCCAGCGGACGTGGGGGCCCCTACAATGAGCAGTTCTTC. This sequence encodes CASGRGGPYNEQFF.

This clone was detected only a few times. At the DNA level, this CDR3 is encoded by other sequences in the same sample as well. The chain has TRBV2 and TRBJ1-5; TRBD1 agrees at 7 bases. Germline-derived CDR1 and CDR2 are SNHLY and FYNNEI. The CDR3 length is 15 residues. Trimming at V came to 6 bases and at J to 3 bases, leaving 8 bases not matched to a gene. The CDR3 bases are TGTGCCAGCAGCGAAACAGGGGTAAACAATCAGCCCCAGCATTTT. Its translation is CASSETGVNNQPQHF.

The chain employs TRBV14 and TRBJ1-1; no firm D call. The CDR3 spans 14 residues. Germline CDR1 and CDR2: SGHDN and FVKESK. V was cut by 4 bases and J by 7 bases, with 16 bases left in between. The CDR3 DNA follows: TGTGCCAGCAGCCCTTTATGGCAGCGGGATGAAGCTTTCTTT. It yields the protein CASSPLWQRDEAFF.

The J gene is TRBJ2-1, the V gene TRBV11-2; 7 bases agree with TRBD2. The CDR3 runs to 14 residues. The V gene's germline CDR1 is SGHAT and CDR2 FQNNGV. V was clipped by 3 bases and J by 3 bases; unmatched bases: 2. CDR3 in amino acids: CASSLTGGYNEQFF. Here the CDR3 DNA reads TGTGCCAGCAGCTTGACGGGGGGCTACAATGAGCAGTTCTTC.

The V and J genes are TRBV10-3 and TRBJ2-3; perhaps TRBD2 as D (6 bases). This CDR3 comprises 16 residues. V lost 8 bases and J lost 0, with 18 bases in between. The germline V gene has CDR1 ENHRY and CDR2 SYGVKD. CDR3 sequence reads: CAIQTGLVTSTDTQYF. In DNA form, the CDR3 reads TGTGCCATCCAAACGGGACTGGTCACTAGCACAGATACGCAGTATTTT.

The CDR3 reads CASSVATSGGATDTQYF. In DNA, the CDR3 is TGTGCCAGCAGCGTAGCCACTAGCGGGGGGGCGACAGATACGCAGTATTTT. The chain carries TRBV9 and TRBJ2-3, with 13 bases matching TRBD2. Trimming took 0 bases from V and 3 from J; bases not matched to a gene: 4. The V gene's germline CDR1 is SGDLS and CDR2 YYNGEE. The CDR3 sequence is 17 residues long.

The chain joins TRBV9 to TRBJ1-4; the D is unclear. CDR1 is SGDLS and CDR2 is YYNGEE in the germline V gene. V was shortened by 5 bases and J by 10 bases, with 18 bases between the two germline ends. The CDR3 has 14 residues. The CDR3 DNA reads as TGTGCCAGCAGGGGCAAATACGATGAGGGAAAACTGTTTTTT. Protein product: CASRGKYDEGKLFF.

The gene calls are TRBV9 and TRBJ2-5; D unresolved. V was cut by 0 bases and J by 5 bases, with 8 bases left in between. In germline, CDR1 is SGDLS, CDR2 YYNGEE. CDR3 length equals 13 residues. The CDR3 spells CASSVESAETQYF. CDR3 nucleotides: TGTGCCAGCAGCGTAGAGAGCGCGGAGACCCAGTACTTC.

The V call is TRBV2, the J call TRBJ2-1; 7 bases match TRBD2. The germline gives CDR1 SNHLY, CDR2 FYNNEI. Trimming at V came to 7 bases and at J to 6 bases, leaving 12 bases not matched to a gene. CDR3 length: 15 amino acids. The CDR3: CASTSGEAPGNEQFF. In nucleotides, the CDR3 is TGTGCCAGCACGAGCGGGGAGGCTCCGGGCAATGAGCAGTTCTTC.

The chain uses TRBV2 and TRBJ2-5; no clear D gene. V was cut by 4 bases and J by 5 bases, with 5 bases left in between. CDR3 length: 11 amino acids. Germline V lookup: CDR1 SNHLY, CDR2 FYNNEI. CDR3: CASSAQETQYF. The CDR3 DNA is TGTGCCAGCAGTGCCCAGGAGACCCAGTACTTC.

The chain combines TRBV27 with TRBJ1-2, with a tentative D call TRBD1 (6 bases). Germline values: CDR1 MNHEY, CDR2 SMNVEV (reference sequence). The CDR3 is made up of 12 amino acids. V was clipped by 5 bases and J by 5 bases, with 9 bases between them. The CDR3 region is CASSGDTYGYTF. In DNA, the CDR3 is TGTGCCAGCAGTGGGGACACTTATGGCTACACCTTC.

The CDR3 nucleotides are TGTGCTAGTGGCCAGGGGATAGATACGCAGTATTTT. This gives the protein CASGQGIDTQYF. The chain couples TRBV12-5 to TRBJ2-3; possible D gene TRBD1, 6 bases. The CDR3 contains 12 residues. CDR1 LGHNT and CDR2 FRNRAP come from the germline V gene. Deletions cut 6 bases from V and 5 bases from J, with 9 bases between.

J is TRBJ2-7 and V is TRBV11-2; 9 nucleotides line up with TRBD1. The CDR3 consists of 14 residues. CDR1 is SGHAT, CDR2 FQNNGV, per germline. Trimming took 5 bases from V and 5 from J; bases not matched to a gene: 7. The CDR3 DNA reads TGTGCCAGCAGCAGGACAGGGGTTCCCCACGAGCAGTACTTC. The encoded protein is CASSRTGVPHEQYF.

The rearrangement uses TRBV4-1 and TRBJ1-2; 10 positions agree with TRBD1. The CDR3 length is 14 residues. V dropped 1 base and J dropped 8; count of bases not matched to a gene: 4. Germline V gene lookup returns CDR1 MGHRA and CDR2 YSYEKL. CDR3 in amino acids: CASSQGDRGWGYTF. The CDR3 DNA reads TGCGCCAGCAGCCAAGGGGACAGGGGTTGGGGCTACACCTTC.

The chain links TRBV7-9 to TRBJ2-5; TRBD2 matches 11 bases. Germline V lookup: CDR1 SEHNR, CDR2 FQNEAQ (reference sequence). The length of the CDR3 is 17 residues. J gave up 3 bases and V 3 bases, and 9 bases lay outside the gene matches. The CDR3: CASSFIRLAGFEETQYF. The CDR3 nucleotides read TGTGCCAGCAGCTTCATAAGACTAGCGGGATTTGAAGAGACCCAGTACTTC.

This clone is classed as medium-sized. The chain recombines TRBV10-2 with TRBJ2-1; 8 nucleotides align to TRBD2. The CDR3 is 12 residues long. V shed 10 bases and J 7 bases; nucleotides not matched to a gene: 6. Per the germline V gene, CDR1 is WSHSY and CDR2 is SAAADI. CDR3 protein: CATSGGVNEQFF. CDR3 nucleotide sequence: TGCGCCACATCGGGGGGGGTTAATGAGCAGTTCTTC.

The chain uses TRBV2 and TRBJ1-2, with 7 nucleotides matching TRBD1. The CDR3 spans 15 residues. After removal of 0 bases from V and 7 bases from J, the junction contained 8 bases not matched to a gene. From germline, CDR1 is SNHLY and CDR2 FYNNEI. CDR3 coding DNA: TGTGCCAGCAGTGAAGCGGACAGGTCGACGGGTGGCTACACCTTC. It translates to CASSEADRSTGGYTF.

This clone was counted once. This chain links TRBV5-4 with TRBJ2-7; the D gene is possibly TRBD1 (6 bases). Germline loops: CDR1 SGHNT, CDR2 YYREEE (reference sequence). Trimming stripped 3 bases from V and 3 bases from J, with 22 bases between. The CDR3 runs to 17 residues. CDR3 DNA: TGTGCCAGCAGCTGGGGCCCCGCCAGGGGACGTAGCTACGAGCAGTACTTC. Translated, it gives CASSWGPARGRSYEQYF.